This entry is about one T cell receptor beta chain. Its antigen is not identified. The sample belongs to a study of T cells expressing NK-cell markers. Whole-study findings and limits: Of CD8+ T cells, about 1.0-8% belonged to dominant NKG2C+ clonotypes in more than five donors. Questions lingered over whether expanded NKG2C+ T cell clones were HCMV-specific.

UMIs were included in TCR beta cDNA generated by 5'RACE template switching. TCRdb re-called the 5' RACE reads; one entry per CDR3 protein, DNA not given. The listing records a few hundred thousand distinct CDR3 sequences. CDR3 size: 16 residues. Looked up from germline, CDR1 is KGHDR and CDR2 is SFDVKD. The sequence came from a man aged 18 to 29 in good health. Input material: blood T cells: a sorted CD56 or NKG2C T cell subset, CD4+ or CD8+ T cells, or bulk PBMC T cells (not recorded which). This chain links TRBV24-1 with TRBJ2-5; TCRdb picks TRBD1, but there is no DNA to check that call. CDR3 region: CATSDRRTGTAETQYF.